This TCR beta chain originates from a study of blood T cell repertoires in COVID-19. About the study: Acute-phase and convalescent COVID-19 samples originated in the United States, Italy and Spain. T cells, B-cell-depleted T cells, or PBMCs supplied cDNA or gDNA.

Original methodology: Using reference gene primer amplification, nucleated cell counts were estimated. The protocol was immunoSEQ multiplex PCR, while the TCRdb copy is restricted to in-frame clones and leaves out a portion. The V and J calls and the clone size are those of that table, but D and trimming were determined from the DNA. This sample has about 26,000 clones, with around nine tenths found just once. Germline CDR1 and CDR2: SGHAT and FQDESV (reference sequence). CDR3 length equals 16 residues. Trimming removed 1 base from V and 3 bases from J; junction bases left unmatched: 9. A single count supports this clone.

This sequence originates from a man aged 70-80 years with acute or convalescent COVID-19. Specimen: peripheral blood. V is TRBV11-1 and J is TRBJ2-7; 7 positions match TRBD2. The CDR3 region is CASSLEGPGTNYEQYF. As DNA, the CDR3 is TGTGCCAGCAGCTTAGAGGGCCCGGGGACTAACTACGAGCAGTACTTC.